These 3 T cell receptor beta chains share one sample of origin, sequenced in a study of T cells in Graves' hyperthyroidism and ophthalmopathy. The source material, RNA transcripts, was used to amplify TCR beta CDR3 regions. First-round RT-PCR of the TCR CDR3 relied on the HTBI primer set. TCRdb re-called the multiplex PCR reads with MiXCR, one entry per CDR3 protein. Among about 480,000 distinct CDR3 sequences listed, approximately 25% were seen once. Sequenced: blood. Receptors originate from a woman aged 25 to 45 with Graves' ophthalmopathy.

This clonotype has a handful of counts. This chain connects TRBV28 to TRBJ1-3; weak D call: TRBD1 (5 bases). CDR3 length: 14 amino acids. From germline, CDR1 is MDHEN and CDR2 SYDVKM. The V end was cut by 6 bases, the J end by 1 base, with 10 bases between. The CDR3 reads CASRGRGSGNTIYF. Here the CDR3 DNA reads TGTGCCAGCAGGGGACGTGGGTCTGGAAACACCATATATTTT.

This clonotype showed up many times. V and J are TRBV12-3 or TRBV12-4 and TRBJ2-5; 14 nucleotides match TRBD2. CDR3 length: 17 amino acids. J gave up 4 bases and V 6 bases, and 10 bases lay outside the gene matches. The CDR3 spells CASSRRLAGGVGETQYF. DNA for the CDR3: TGTGCCAGCAGCAGAAGACTAGCGGGGGGGGTCGGAGAGACCCAGTACTTC.

This clonotype was counted many times. The J gene is TRBJ1-5, the V gene TRBV12-3 or TRBV12-4; D is unclear. Trimming removed 3 bases from V and 5 bases from J, with 8 bases in between. This CDR3 has 13 amino acids. CDR3 residues: CASSFGQDQPQHF. CDR3 nucleotide sequence: TGTGCCAGCAGTTTTGGGCAGGATCAGCCCCAGCATTTT.